The count of the clone carrying this TCR beta chain is one. The primer mix had 60 Vbeta and 13 Jbeta primers. TCRdb's copy holds only in-frame clones and misses some; the assay was immunoSEQ multiplex PCR. The sample has about 160,000 clones, over 75% seen once. This sample is drawn from a study of cytomegalovirus exposure and HLA in healthy donors. Germline CDR1 reads KGHSH; CDR2 reads LQKENI. V shed 6 bases, J shed 2 bases, and the junction held 6 bases outside the gene matches. The CDR3 has 16 amino acids. The receptor's source is a woman between 50 and 59 years old in good health and CMV-seropositive. Sequenced material: PBMCs. The rearrangement links TRBV18 to TRBJ2-5; 13 bases are a match to TRBD2. CDR3 coding DNA: TGTGCCAGCTCCCCCGGGACTAGCGGGATGCAAGAGACCCAGTACTTC. Translating gives CASSPGTSGMQETQYF.